Below, 22 T cell receptor beta chains from the same sample are listed, as sequenced in a study of cytomegalovirus exposure and HLA in healthy donors. The PCR employed 60 Vbeta primers together with 13 Jbeta primers. Only in-frame clones appear in the TCRdb table, and some are missing; sequencing was by immunoSEQ multiplex PCR. The data hold 150,000 to 200,000 clones, with 78% observed a single time. The specimen was PBMCs. Receptors originate from a young woman in good health and CMV-seropositive.

V is TRBV5-1 and J is TRBJ2-2; 11 nucleotides line up with TRBD2. CDR1 SGHRS and CDR2 YFSETQ come from the germline V gene. The CDR3 contains 17 residues. The J segment lost 1 base and the V segment lost 7 bases, leaving 9 bases of the junction unmatched. The CDR3 here is CASFSSGTSGNTGELFF. The CDR3, as DNA: TGCGCCAGCTTCTCCTCCGGGACTAGCGGGAACACCGGGGAGCTGTTTTTT.

This sequence joins TRBV18 and TRBJ2-7; maybe TRBD1 (6 bases). With 2 bases removed from V and 3 bases from J, the gap between germline ends came to 14 bases. The CDR3 totals 15 residues. Germline V gene sequence: CDR1 KGHSH, CDR2 LQKENI. This chain's CDR3 is CASSPTPTGSYEQYF. The CDR3 nucleotides read TGTGCCAGCTCACCAACGCCGACAGGAAGCTACGAGCAGTACTTC.

In its sample, this clone was seen a few times. This chain links TRBV19 with TRBJ1-4, with a weak D call TRBD1 (5 bases). The CDR3 runs 14 residues. CDR1 and CDR2 from the germline V gene are LNHDA and SQIVND (reference sequence). The germline V and J ends were trimmed by 1 base and 8 bases, with 11 bases remaining between them. CDR3 sequence: CASSIAGRGEKLFF. The DNA for the CDR3 is TGTGCCAGTAGTATAGCAGGCCGGGGGGAAAAACTGTTTTTT. Supplemented by reference TRBV19 and TRBJ1-4, the full variable domain reads DGGITQSPKYLFRKEGQNVTLSCEQNLNHDAMYWYRQDPGQGLRLIYYSQIVNDFQKGDIAEGYSVSREKKESFPLTVTSAQKNPTAFYLCASSIAGRGEKLFFGSGTQLSVL.

This chain uses TRBV4-1 with TRBJ1-3, with 7 bases identical to TRBD1. Germline CDR1 MGHRA, CDR2 YSYEKL. This CDR3 has 16 amino acids. V shed 7 bases and J 0 bases; nucleotides not matched to a gene: 9. CDR3: CASTRDRENSGNTIYF. The CDR3 bases are TGCGCCAGCACCAGAGACAGGGAGAACTCTGGAAACACCATATATTTT.

The gene calls are TRBV11-3 and TRBJ2-7, with a weak D call TRBD2 (5 bases). CDR1 and CDR2 (germline): SGHNT, YENEEA. Trimming pared 2 bases from V and 6 bases from J, leaving 11 bases between. The CDR3 has 13 amino acids. This CDR3 is CASSLWPAGEQYF. The CDR3 DNA is TGTGCCAGCAGCTTATGGCCGGCGGGCGAGCAGTACTTC.

The rearrangement joins TRBV18 to TRBJ1-5; perhaps TRBD1 as D (6 bases). The CDR3 consists of 13 residues. V gave up 6 bases and J gave up 7 bases, with 13 bases separating them. Germline assignment: CDR1 KGHSH and CDR2 LQKENI. The CDR3 loop reads CASSDTGLQPQHF. CDR3 coding DNA: TGTGCCAGCTCCGATACAGGGTTACAGCCCCAGCATTTT.

This chain connects TRBV2 to TRBJ2-7, with 8 bases that match TRBD2. CDR1 SNHLY and CDR2 FYNNEI come from the germline V gene. V dropped 5 bases and J dropped 2; count of bases not matched to a gene: 11. This CDR3 is 16 amino acids long. The CDR3 is CASSPILAGSPYEQYF. In nucleotides, the CDR3 is TGTGCCAGCAGTCCTATTTTAGCGGGATCCCCCTACGAGCAGTACTTC.

This clone was counted once. The chain carries TRBV5-1 and TRBJ1-4; D might be TRBD1 (6 bases). Trimming removed 5 bases at V and 5 bases at J, with 16 bases between. The germline V gene has CDR1 SGHRS and CDR2 YFSETQ. The CDR3 extends over 15 amino acids. CDR3 sequence reads: CASRKLQGHNEKLFF. The CDR3 DNA is TGCGCCAGCAGGAAATTACAGGGTCACAATGAAAAACTGTTTTTT.

The DNA of the CDR3 is TGCGCCAGCAGCCTCAGGGGATCCCCTCACGAGCAGTACTTC. This translates into CASSLRGSPHEQYF. The chain joins TRBV4-3 to TRBJ2-7, with D perhaps TRBD1 (6 bases). The germline V and J ends were trimmed by 4 bases and 5 bases, with 15 bases remaining between them. CDR3 length: 14 residues. Germline V gives CDR1 LGHNA, CDR2 YSLEER.

The chain is built from TRBV6-6 and TRBJ1-1; no reliable D call. CDR3 length equals 13 residues. V was shortened by 6 bases and J by 5 bases, with 13 bases between the two germline ends. Germline V lookup: CDR1 MNHNY, CDR2 SVGAGI (reference sequence). Here the CDR3 reads CASSPLEGTEAFF. The CDR3 DNA reads as TGTGCCAGCAGCCCCCTCGAGGGTACTGAAGCTTTCTTT.

The chain uses TRBV27 and TRBJ2-1; 11 nucleotides align to TRBD1. Germline V CDR1 and CDR2: MNHEY, SMNVEV (reference sequence). CDR3 size: 16 residues. The J segment lost 6 bases and the V segment lost 1 base, leaving 5 bases of the junction unmatched. CDR3 in amino acids: CASSLWKGQGVNEQFF. The CDR3, as DNA: TGTGCCAGCAGTTTATGGAAGGGACAGGGGGTCAATGAGCAGTTCTTC.

The chain employs TRBV15 and TRBJ2-7, with 11 bases that match TRBD2. Looked up from germline, CDR1 is LNHNV and CDR2 is YYDKDF (reference sequence). Trimming cost V 5 bases and J 0 bases; bases outside gene matches: 9. This CDR3 is 17 amino acids long. In DNA form, the CDR3 reads TGTGCCACCAGCGGCCTTGGGACTAGCGGAATCTCCTACGAGCAGTACTTC. This sequence encodes CATSGLGTSGISYEQYF.

This clone was detected only once. The chain uses TRBV6-1 and TRBJ1-1, with 12 bases lining up with TRBD1. The CDR3 has 17 residues. Trimming removed 0 bases from V and 4 bases from J; junction bases left unmatched: 6. In germline, CDR1 is MNHNS, CDR2 SASEGT. The CDR3 bases are TGTGCCAGCAGTGAAGCGCGTAGGGACAGGGGGCGCACTGAAGCTTTCTTT. Protein: CASSEARRDRGRTEAFF.

This chain uses TRBV5-6 with TRBJ2-7; D not resolved. Germline V gene sequence: CDR1 SGHDT, CDR2 YYEEEE. V was clipped by 1 base and J by 0 bases, with 11 bases between them. This CDR3 has 15 residues. This CDR3 reads CASSLWRRSSYEQYF. The DNA of the CDR3 is TGTGCCAGCAGCTTGTGGCGGAGAAGCTCCTACGAGCAGTACTTC.

This clone has just one count. J is TRBJ2-3 and V is TRBV29-1, with 15 bases fitting TRBD2. Unmatched junction bases numbered 3, after V lost 5 bases and J lost 3 bases. The CDR3 is made up of 15 amino acids. Germline-derived CDR1 and CDR2 are SQVTM and ANQGSEA. The DNA for the CDR3 is TGCAGCGTTACAGGACTAGCGGGGGGGACAGATACGCAGTATTTT. This gives the protein CSVTGLAGGTDTQYF.

The chain couples TRBV6-5 to TRBJ2-1, with a weak D call TRBD1 (6 bases). Germline lookup yields CDR1 MNHEY and CDR2 SVGAGI. The CDR3 covers 14 residues. Trimming stripped 7 bases from V and 4 bases from J, with 14 bases between. DNA for the CDR3: TGTGCCAGCAATAGCAGGGGTAAATACAATGAGCAGTTCTTC. This codes for CASNSRGKYNEQFF.

The chain combines TRBV4-1 with TRBJ1-1, with D possibly matching TRBD1 (6 bases). The germline CDR1 and CDR2 sequences are MGHRA and YSYEKL. V shed 0 bases and J shed 4 bases, with 15 bases lying between them. The CDR3 has 16 amino acids. The CDR3 is CASSQEITGRATEAFF. In DNA, the CDR3 is TGCGCCAGCAGCCAAGAGATCACAGGGAGGGCCACTGAAGCTTTCTTT.

The V and J genes are TRBV6-1 and TRBJ2-6, with D possibly TRBD1 on 6 matching bases. This CDR3 is 15 amino acids long. V dropped 6 bases and J dropped 0 bases, with 9 bases sitting between them. CDR1 and CDR2 from the germline V gene are MNHNS and SASEGT. The CDR3 DNA reads as TGTGCCAGCAGAACAGGGCCCTCTGGGGCCAACGTCCTGACTTTC. Residues: CASRTGPSGANVLTF.

This clone has just a few counts. The chain has TRBV5-1 and TRBJ2-3; D is possibly TRBD1 (5 bases). CDR3 length: 15 residues. V was clipped by 0 bases and J by 0 bases, with 8 bases between them. The germline CDR1 and CDR2 sequences are SGHRS and YFSETQ. The CDR3 DNA reads TGCGCCAGCAGCTTGGGGACATACAGCACAGATACGCAGTATTTT. Its translation is CASSLGTYSTDTQYF.

This chain connects TRBV7-8 to TRBJ1-5; weak D call: TRBD1 (6 bases). The ends were cut back, 3 bases at V and 0 bases at J, with 21 bases in the middle. This CDR3 region has 19 residues. CDR1 and CDR2 (germline): SGHVS, FQNEAQ. This CDR3 is CASSFSPGQTTLSNQPQHF. The CDR3, as DNA: TGTGCCAGCAGCTTTTCCCCAGGACAGACCACTCTTAGCAATCAGCCCCAGCATTTT.

The chain uses TRBV2 and TRBJ2-1, with 7 bases matching TRBD2. Germline CDR1 reads SNHLY; CDR2 reads FYNNEI. V trimming: 3 bases; J trimming: 8 bases; junction bases outside the gene matches: 13. CDR3 length equals 16 residues. The CDR3 here is CASSDSISGILYEQFF. The CDR3 nucleotides read TGTGCCAGCAGTGACTCCATAAGCGGGATCTTGTATGAGCAGTTCTTC.

J is TRBJ2-3 and V is TRBV7-9, with TRBD2 as a possible D gene (5 bases). Germline-derived CDR1 and CDR2 are SEHNR and FQNEAQ (reference sequence). Deletions cut 0 bases from V and 4 bases from J, with 17 bases between. CDR3 size: 17 residues. CDR3 sequence reads: CASSLAPMGSGADTQYF. The CDR3 DNA reads TGTGCCAGCAGCTTAGCTCCCATGGGGAGTGGGGCAGATACGCAGTATTTT.